The 10 T cell receptor beta chains below were found in one sample sequenced in a study of spatial heterogeneity in lung cancer (dated by TCRdb to the late 2010s). The receptor library was made with 5' RACE. The sequencing machine was a NextSeq 500. Through fastp at Q25 and MiXCR, TCRdb rebuilt clones from the public reads, retaining in-frame beta chains. Rows matching on CDR3 protein sequence are summarized as one entry with the most common DNA and genes. In all, the sample holds around 63,000 distinct CDR3 sequences, and roughly 6.4% of those were seen once. The ten most abundant clones make up 14% to 15% of the sample. The sample's time point label is to be understood as: sample taken at primary tumor resection. The sequences come from PBMCs, collected at surgery. The receptors derive from a female donor with early-stage non-small cell lung cancer.

At least ten counts were recorded for this clonotype. The V gene is TRBV2, the J gene TRBJ2-3; D is possibly TRBD2 (5 bases). The ends were cut back, 2 bases at V and 1 base at J, with 10 bases in the middle. The germline CDR1 and CDR2 sequences are SNHLY and FYNNEI. This CDR3 region has 15 residues. The CDR3 DNA follows: TGTGCCAGCAGTGAAAGGGCGGGCGGCACAGATACGCAGTATTTT. This translates into CASSERAGGTDTQYF. Looking up the rest from reference TRBV2 and TRBJ2-3 gives the full variable domain: EPEVTQTPSHQVTQMGQEVILRCVPISNHLYFYWYRQILGQKVEFLVSFYNNEISEKSEIFDDQFSVERPDGSNFTLKIRSTKLEDSAMYFCASSERAGGTDTQYFGPGTRLTVL.

This clonotype appeared many times. The CDR3 nucleotides are TGTGCCAGCTCCCGGTCTGGGGGTATGAACACTGAAGCTTTCTTT. Translation: CASSRSGGMNTEAFF. The chain joins TRBV12-3 or TRBV12-4 to TRBJ1-1; D possibly corresponds to TRBD1 (5 bases). This CDR3 comprises 15 residues. V lost 8 bases and J lost 0, with 16 bases in between.

The V gene is TRBV6-1, the J gene TRBJ1-1; no clear D. Per the germline V gene, CDR1 is MNHNS and CDR2 is SASEGT. Trimming removed 4 bases at V and 6 bases at J, with 9 bases between. The CDR3 is 12 amino acids. DNA of the CDR3: TGTGCCAGCAGTGCGCAGGTTTCTGAAGCTTTCTTT. It yields the protein CASSAQVSEAFF.

This clonotype came up many times. This sequence joins TRBV18 and TRBJ2-6; TRBD2 matches at 8 bases. The CDR3 spans 19 residues. Trimming took 1 base from V and 0 from J; bases not matched to a gene: 8. CDR1 is KGHSH and CDR2 is LQKENI in the germline V gene. CDR3 in amino acids: CASSPRGSGGPSGANVLTF. The CDR3 DNA follows: TGTGCCAGCTCACCACGCGGCAGCGGGGGACCCTCTGGGGCCAACGTCCTGACTTTC.

This clonotype turned up a few times. J is TRBJ2-7 and V is TRBV27, with TRBD2 identical over 9 bases. Germline lookup yields CDR1 MNHEY and CDR2 SMNVEV (reference sequence). J lost 2 bases, V lost 6 bases, and 5 bases had no gene match. CDR3 size: 14 residues. CDR3 sequence reads: CASSRLAEAYEQYF. CDR3 nucleotide sequence: TGTGCCAGCAGCCGACTAGCGGAAGCCTACGAGCAGTACTTC.

In its sample, this clonotype was seen many times. V and J are TRBV5-1 and TRBJ2-7, with TRBD1 matching over 9 bases. V gave up 3 bases and J gave up 5 bases; unmatched junction bases: 9. Germline V gene sequence: CDR1 SGHRS, CDR2 YFSETQ. This CDR3 contains 15 residues. The CDR3 spells CASSSGDRDLHEQYF. The DNA of the CDR3 is TGCGCCAGCAGCTCCGGGGACAGGGATCTCCACGAGCAGTACTTC.

This clonotype has ten or more counts. The genes are TRBV5-5 and TRBJ2-5; D gene uncertain. This CDR3 has 13 amino acids. Germline CDR1 SGHKS, CDR2 YYEKEE (reference sequence). With 2 bases removed from V and 5 bases from J, the gap between germline ends came to 10 bases. CDR3 loop: CASSFAIVETQYF. DNA for the CDR3: TGTGCCAGCAGCTTTGCTATTGTGGAGACCCAGTACTTC. Based on the CDR3 plus reference TRBV5-5 and TRBJ2-5, the full variable domain is DAGVTQSPTHLIKTRGQQVTLRCSPISGHKSVSWYQQVLGQGPQFIFQYYEKEERGRGNFPDRFSARQFPNYSSELNVNALLLGDSALYLCASSFAIVETQYFGPGTRLLVL.

The chain combines TRBV6-6 with TRBJ1-5, with 7 bases matching TRBD1. The V and J ends lost 5 bases and 2 bases, in that order; junction bases with no gene match: 6. Germline V gene data show CDR1 as MNHNY and CDR2 as SVGAGI (reference sequence). CDR3 size: 15 residues. CDR3 in DNA: TGTGCCAGCAGTCCTCCGGGACAGCGCAATCAGCCCCAGCATTTT. Its translation is CASSPPGQRNQPQHF.

This clonotype was recorded a few times. The rearrangement joins TRBV12-3 or TRBV12-4 to TRBJ1-2; D is unclear. The CDR3 runs to 12 residues. The V gene lost 5 bases and the J gene lost 7 bases, with 11 bases spanning the gap. The CDR3 DNA sequence: TGTGCCAGCAGTCTGTACTCCGTTGGCTACACCTTC. The encoded protein is CASSLYSVGYTF.

This clonotype was seen only a few times. This sequence joins TRBV9 and TRBJ2-1; unclear D gene. This CDR3 has 15 residues. V lost 0 bases and J lost 0, with 7 bases in between. The germline gives CDR1 SGDLS, CDR2 YYNGEE. As DNA, the CDR3 is TGTGCCAGCAGCGTAGACTGGAGCTCCTACAATGAGCAGTTCTTC. Translating it yields CASSVDWSSYNEQFF.